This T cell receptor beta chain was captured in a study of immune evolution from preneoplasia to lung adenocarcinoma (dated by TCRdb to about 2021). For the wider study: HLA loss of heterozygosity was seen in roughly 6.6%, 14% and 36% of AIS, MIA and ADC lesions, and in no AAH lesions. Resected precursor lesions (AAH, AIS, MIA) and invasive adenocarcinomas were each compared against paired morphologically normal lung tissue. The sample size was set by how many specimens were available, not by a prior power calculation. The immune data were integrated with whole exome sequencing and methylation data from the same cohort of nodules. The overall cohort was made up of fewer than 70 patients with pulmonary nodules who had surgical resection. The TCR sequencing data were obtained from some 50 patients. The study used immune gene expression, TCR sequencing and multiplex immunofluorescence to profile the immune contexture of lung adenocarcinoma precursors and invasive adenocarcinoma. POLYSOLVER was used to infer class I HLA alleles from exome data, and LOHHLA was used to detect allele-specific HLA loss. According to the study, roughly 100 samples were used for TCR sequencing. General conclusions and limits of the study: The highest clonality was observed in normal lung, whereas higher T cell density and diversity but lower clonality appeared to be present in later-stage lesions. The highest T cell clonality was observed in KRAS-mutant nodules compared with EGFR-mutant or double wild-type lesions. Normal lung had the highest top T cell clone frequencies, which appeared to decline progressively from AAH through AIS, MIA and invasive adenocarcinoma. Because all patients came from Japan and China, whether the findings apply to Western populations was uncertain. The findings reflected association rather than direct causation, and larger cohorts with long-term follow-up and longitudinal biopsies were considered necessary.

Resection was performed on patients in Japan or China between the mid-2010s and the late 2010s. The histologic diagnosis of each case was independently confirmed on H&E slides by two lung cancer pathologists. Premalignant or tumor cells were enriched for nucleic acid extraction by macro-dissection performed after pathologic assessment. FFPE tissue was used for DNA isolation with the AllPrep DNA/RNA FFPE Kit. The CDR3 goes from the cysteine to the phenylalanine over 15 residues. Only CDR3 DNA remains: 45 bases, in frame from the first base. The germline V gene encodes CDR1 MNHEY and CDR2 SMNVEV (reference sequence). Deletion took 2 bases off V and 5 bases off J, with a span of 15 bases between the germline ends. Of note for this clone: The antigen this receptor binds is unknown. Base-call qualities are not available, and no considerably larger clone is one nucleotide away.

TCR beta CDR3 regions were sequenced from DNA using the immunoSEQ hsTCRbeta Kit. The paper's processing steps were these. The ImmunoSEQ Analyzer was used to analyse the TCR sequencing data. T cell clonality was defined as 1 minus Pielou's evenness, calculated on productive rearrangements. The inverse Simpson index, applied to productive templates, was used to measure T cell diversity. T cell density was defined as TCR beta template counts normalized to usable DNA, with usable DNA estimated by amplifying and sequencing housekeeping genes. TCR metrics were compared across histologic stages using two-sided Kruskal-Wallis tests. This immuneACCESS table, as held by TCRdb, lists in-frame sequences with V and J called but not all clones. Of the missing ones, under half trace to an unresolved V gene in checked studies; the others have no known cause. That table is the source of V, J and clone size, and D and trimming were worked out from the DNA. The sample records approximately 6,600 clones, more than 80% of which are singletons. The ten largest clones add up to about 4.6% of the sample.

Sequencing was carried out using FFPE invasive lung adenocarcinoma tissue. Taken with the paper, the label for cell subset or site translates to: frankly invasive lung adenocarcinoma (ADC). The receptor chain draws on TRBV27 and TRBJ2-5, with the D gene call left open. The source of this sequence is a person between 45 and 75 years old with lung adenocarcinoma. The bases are TGTGCCAGCAGTTTAGGATCAAGGGCTGGGGAGACCCAGTACTTC. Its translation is CASSLGSRAGETQYF.